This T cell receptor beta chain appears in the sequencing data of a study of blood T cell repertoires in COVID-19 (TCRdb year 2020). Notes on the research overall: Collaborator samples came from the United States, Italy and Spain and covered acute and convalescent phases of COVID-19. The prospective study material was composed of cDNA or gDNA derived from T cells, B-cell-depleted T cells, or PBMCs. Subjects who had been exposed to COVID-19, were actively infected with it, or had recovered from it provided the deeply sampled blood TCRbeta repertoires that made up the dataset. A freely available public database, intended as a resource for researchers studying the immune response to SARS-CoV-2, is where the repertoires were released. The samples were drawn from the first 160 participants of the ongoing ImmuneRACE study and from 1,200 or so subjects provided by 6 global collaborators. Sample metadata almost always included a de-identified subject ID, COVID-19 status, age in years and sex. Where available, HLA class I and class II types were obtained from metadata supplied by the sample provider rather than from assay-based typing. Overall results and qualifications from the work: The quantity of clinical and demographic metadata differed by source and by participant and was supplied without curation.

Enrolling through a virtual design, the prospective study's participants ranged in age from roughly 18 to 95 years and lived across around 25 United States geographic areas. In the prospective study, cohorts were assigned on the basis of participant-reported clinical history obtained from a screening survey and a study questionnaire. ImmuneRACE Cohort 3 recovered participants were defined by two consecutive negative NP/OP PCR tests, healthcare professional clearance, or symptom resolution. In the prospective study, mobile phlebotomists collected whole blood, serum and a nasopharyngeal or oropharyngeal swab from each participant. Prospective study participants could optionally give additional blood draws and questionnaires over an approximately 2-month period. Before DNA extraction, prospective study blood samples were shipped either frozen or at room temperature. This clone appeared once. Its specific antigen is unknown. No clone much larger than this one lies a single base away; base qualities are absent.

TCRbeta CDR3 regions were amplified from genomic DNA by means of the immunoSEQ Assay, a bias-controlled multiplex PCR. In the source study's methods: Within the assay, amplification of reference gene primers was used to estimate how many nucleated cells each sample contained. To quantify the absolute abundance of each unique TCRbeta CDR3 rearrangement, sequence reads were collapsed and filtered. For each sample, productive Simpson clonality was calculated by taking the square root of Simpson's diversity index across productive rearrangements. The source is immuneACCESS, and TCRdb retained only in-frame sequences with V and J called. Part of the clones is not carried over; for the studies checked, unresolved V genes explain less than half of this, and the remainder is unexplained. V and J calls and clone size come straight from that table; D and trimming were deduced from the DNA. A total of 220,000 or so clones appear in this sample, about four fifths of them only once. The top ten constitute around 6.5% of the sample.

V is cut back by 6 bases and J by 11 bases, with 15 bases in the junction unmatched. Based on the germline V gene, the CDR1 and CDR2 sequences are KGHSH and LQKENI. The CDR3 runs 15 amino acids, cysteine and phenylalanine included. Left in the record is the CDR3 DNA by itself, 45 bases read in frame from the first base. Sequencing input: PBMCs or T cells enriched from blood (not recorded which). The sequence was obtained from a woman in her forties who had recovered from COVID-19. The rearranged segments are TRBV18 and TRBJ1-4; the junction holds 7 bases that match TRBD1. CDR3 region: CASSPPRFDRAKLFF. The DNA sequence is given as TGTGCCAGCTCGCCCCCCCGTTTTGACAGGGCCAAACTGTTTTTT.